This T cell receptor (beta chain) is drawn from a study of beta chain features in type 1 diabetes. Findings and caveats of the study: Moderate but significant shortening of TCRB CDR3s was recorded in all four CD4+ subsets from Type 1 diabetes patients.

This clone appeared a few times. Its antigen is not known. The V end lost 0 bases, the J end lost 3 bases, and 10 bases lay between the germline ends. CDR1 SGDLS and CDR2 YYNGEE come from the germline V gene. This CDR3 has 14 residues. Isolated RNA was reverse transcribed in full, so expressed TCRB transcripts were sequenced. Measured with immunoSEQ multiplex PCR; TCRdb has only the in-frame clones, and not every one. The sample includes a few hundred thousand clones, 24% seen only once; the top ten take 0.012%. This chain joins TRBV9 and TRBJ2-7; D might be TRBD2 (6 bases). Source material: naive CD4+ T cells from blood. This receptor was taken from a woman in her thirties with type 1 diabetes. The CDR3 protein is CASSVETAGYEQYF. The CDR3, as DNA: TGTGCCAGCAGCGTAGAGACAGCGGGCTACGAGCAGTACTTC.